These T cell receptor beta chains were read from a single sample in a study of response to subunit inactivated influenza vaccine. TCRdb re-analysed the RT-PCR reads in MiXCR, keeping a single row per CDR3 protein. The profile shows hundreds of thousands of distinct CDR3 sequences, approximately 10% of them singletons. The sequencing used PBMCs from blood, collected on the day of vaccination. These receptors came from a man aged 45-65 years who received an inactivated influenza vaccine. Both conserved end residues are part of each CDR3. Each record gives: J gene, V gene, clone size, D gene, CDR3 DNA, CDR3 protein. A D gene is named only where the DNA matches it firmly. Size values are once, few and many counts, or a class for expanded clones, and some rows have none.

j_gene: TRBJ2-7; v_gene: TRBV5-5; abundance: many; d_gene: TRBD1; CDR3nt: TGTGCCAGCAGCTCGGGACAGGGGGCCTCCTACGAGCAGTACTTC; CDR3aa: CASSSGQGASYEQYF
j_gene: TRBJ2-7; v_gene: TRBV11-2; abundance: NA; d_gene: TRBD1; CDR3nt: TGTGCCAGCAGCTTAAATGTCGACAGGGGGGGGTACGAGCAGTACTTC; CDR3aa: CASSLNVDRGGYEQYF
j_gene: TRBJ2-1; v_gene: TRBV20-1; abundance: NA; d_gene: NA; CDR3nt: TGCACCCCGTTCCTAGCGAGTCCCTACAATGAGCAGTTCTTC; CDR3aa: CTPFLASPYNEQFF
j_gene: TRBJ2-2; v_gene: TRBV19; abundance: NA; d_gene: TRBD2; CDR3nt: TGTGCCAGTTTTAGCGGGAGAGTCGGGGAGCTGTTTTTT; CDR3aa: CASFSGRVGELFF
j_gene: TRBJ1-5; v_gene: TRBV24-1; abundance: few; d_gene: NA; CDR3nt: TGTGCCACCAGTGACCCGGCCGAGGGGGGCAATCAGCCCCAGCATTTT; CDR3aa: CATSDPAEGGNQPQHF
j_gene: TRBJ2-5; v_gene: TRBV12-3/TRBV12-4; abundance: NA; d_gene: TRBD2; CDR3nt: TGTGCCAGCAGTTTGGTTAGCGGGGGGGCAAGGGAGACCCAGTACTTC; CDR3aa: CASSLVSGGARETQYF
j_gene: TRBJ2-3; v_gene: TRBV5-1; abundance: NA; d_gene: NA; CDR3nt: TGCGCCAGCAGCTTCCGCCCGGCCGGTTTGGGAGGACGACTGCGAAGTAGCACAGATACGCAGTATTTT; CDR3aa: CASSFRPAGLGGRLRSSTDTQYF
j_gene: TRBJ2-2; v_gene: TRBV7-2; abundance: few; d_gene: NA; CDR3nt: TGTGCCAGCAGCTTTGGGGAGCGGCGGACCGGGGAGCTGTTTTTT; CDR3aa: CASSFGERRTGELFF
j_gene: TRBJ2-7; v_gene: TRBV4-2; abundance: NA; d_gene: TRBD1; CDR3nt: TGTGCCAGCAGCCGAGACCTTAGTAGGACAGGCCTCCCTTACGAGCAGTACTTC; CDR3aa: CASSRDLSRTGLPYEQYF
j_gene: TRBJ2-3; v_gene: TRBV5-1; abundance: many; d_gene: TRBD1; CDR3nt: TGCGCCAGCAGCTACGGGACAGGGGGCATCGCTAGCACAGATACGCAGTATTTT; CDR3aa: CASSYGTGGIASTDTQYF
j_gene: TRBJ1-5; v_gene: TRBV6-1; abundance: many; d_gene: TRBD1; CDR3nt: TGTGCCAGCAGTGCCACAGGGGGCAATCAGCCCCAGCATTTT; CDR3aa: CASSATGGNQPQHF
j_gene: TRBJ2-2; v_gene: TRBV2; abundance: NA; d_gene: NA; CDR3nt: TGTGCCAGCAGTGTTGGGGGTAGGGAGCTGTTTTTT; CDR3aa: CASSVGGRELFF
j_gene: TRBJ2-7; v_gene: TRBV4-3; abundance: few; d_gene: NA; CDR3nt: TGCGCCAGCAGCCAAGATTACAGGCTACTCTACGAGCAGTACTTC; CDR3aa: CASSQDYRLLYEQYF
j_gene: TRBJ2-1; v_gene: TRBV18; abundance: NA; d_gene: NA; CDR3nt: TGTGCCAGCTCACCCACGGTTACAAGCTCCTACAATGAGCAGTTCTTC; CDR3aa: CASSPTVTSSYNEQFF
j_gene: TRBJ1-5; v_gene: TRBV27; abundance: NA; d_gene: TRBD1; CDR3nt: TGTGCCAGCAGTTTGGGCAGGGGGCCCCCCAATCAGCCCCAGCATTTT; CDR3aa: CASSLGRGPPNQPQHF
j_gene: TRBJ2-7; v_gene: TRBV29-1; abundance: NA; d_gene: NA; CDR3nt: TGCATCGTTGAGTATGGGAGTAAAAGCTCCTACGAGCAGTACTTC; CDR3aa: CIVEYGSKSSYEQYF
j_gene: TRBJ2-7; v_gene: TRBV7-2; abundance: NA; d_gene: TRBD2; CDR3nt: TGTGCCAGCAGCCGCCGGGTAGCGGGGTCCTACGAGCAGTACTTC; CDR3aa: CASSRRVAGSYEQYF
j_gene: TRBJ2-1; v_gene: TRBV2; abundance: few; d_gene: TRBD2; CDR3nt: TGTGCCAGCAGCACCTCGCGCGGGAGATACAATGAGCAGTTCTTC; CDR3aa: CASSTSRGRYNEQFF
j_gene: TRBJ1-1; v_gene: TRBV12-3/TRBV12-4; abundance: few; d_gene: NA; CDR3nt: TGTGCCAGCAGTTTGATGAGCATGAACACTGAAGCTTTCTTT; CDR3aa: CASSLMSMNTEAFF
j_gene: TRBJ1-3; v_gene: TRBV10-2; abundance: NA; d_gene: NA; CDR3nt: TGCGCCAGCAGGAGCGGTGAGGGGTCTGGAAACACCATATATTTT; CDR3aa: CASRSGEGSGNTIYF
j_gene: TRBJ2-4; v_gene: TRBV5-1; abundance: NA; d_gene: TRBD2; CDR3nt: TGCGCCAGCAGCTGGCTAGCGGGAGGGGTCAAAAACATTCAGTACTTC; CDR3aa: CASSWLAGGVKNIQYF
j_gene: TRBJ2-3; v_gene: TRBV12-3/TRBV12-4; abundance: few; d_gene: NA; CDR3nt: TGTGCCAGCACTCCTGATAGCGGCCGCACAGATACGCAGTATTTT; CDR3aa: CASTPDSGRTDTQYF
j_gene: TRBJ2-3; v_gene: TRBV7-8; abundance: many; d_gene: TRBD2; CDR3nt: TGTGCCAGCAGCTCCGGTCTTCTGGCGGGAGCCTGGACAGATACGCAGTATTTT; CDR3aa: CASSSGLLAGAWTDTQYF
j_gene: TRBJ2-1; v_gene: TRBV10-3; abundance: many; d_gene: TRBD2; CDR3nt: TGTGCCATCAGTGAGATTAGCGGGAGTTGGAATAACAATGAGCAGTTCTTC; CDR3aa: CAISEISGSWNNNEQFF
j_gene: TRBJ2-3; v_gene: TRBV11-2; abundance: few; d_gene: NA; CDR3nt: TGTGCCAGCAGACTGGCCGGGACGGCTCCAGTTACGCAGTATTTT; CDR3aa: CASRLAGTAPVTQYF
j_gene: TRBJ2-1; v_gene: TRBV10-3; abundance: few; d_gene: NA; CDR3nt: TGTGCCATCAGTGACGGGACATGGGATATCAATGAGCAGTTCTTC; CDR3aa: CAISDGTWDINEQFF
j_gene: TRBJ2-1; v_gene: TRBV7-2; abundance: NA; d_gene: NA; CDR3nt: TGTGCCAGCAGCAGTAGCCGGAGACGAAATTACAATGAGCAGTTCTTC; CDR3aa: CASSSSRRRNYNEQFF
j_gene: TRBJ2-7; v_gene: TRBV29-1; abundance: NA; d_gene: TRBD1; CDR3nt: TGCAGCGCGACCGGGACAGGGGGCTACGAGCAGTACTTC; CDR3aa: CSATGTGGYEQYF
j_gene: TRBJ2-7; v_gene: TRBV7-9; abundance: few; d_gene: NA; CDR3nt: TGTGCCAGCAGCTTAGAGACAAACTACGAGCAGTACTTC; CDR3aa: CASSLETNYEQYF
j_gene: TRBJ2-1; v_gene: TRBV9; abundance: NA; d_gene: TRBD2; CDR3nt: TGTGCCAGCAGCGTAGGGGGGACTAGCGGCTACAATGAGCAGTTCTTC; CDR3aa: CASSVGGTSGYNEQFF
j_gene: TRBJ2-5; v_gene: TRBV24-1; abundance: NA; d_gene: TRBD1; CDR3nt: TGTGCCACCAGTGATCCGACAGGGGAAGAACGAGAGACCCAGTACTTC; CDR3aa: CATSDPTGEERETQYF
j_gene: TRBJ1-2; v_gene: TRBV7-8; abundance: NA; d_gene: NA; CDR3nt: TGTGCCAGCAGCTCAGAGACAGGAGGAGCTGGTAGCTATGGCTACACCTTC; CDR3aa: CASSSETGGAGSYGYTF
j_gene: TRBJ1-1; v_gene: TRBV30; abundance: few; d_gene: NA; CDR3nt: TGTGCCTGGAGCCTATATATGAACACTGAAGCTTTCTTT; CDR3aa: CAWSLYMNTEAFF
j_gene: TRBJ2-2; v_gene: TRBV28; abundance: NA; d_gene: NA; CDR3nt: TGTGCCAGCACCCCCCAGCTTGACGGGGAGCTGTTTTTT; CDR3aa: CASTPQLDGELFF
j_gene: TRBJ2-1; v_gene: TRBV20-1; abundance: NA; d_gene: TRBD2; CDR3nt: TGCAGTGCCTTAGTGCGGGAGTCCTACAATGAGCAGTTCTTC; CDR3aa: CSALVRESYNEQFF
j_gene: TRBJ2-7; v_gene: TRBV6-2/TRBV6-3; abundance: few; d_gene: TRBD2; CDR3nt: TGTGCCAGCAATGAGCGGGGGGGAAACTACGAGCAGTACTTC; CDR3aa: CASNERGGNYEQYF
j_gene: TRBJ2-3; v_gene: TRBV6-2/TRBV6-3; abundance: NA; d_gene: TRBD2; CDR3nt: TGTGCCAGCACGAGCGGGATCCCAGATACGCAGTATTTT; CDR3aa: CASTSGIPDTQYF
j_gene: TRBJ2-3; v_gene: TRBV6-1; abundance: few; d_gene: NA; CDR3nt: TGTGCCAGCAGCCCCTTCCCCACTAGCACAGATACGCAGTATTTT; CDR3aa: CASSPFPTSTDTQYF
j_gene: TRBJ1-1; v_gene: TRBV7-9; abundance: many; d_gene: NA; CDR3nt: TGTGCCAGCAGCTTAACCCGGGGGAGCACTGAAGCTTTCTTT; CDR3aa: CASSLTRGSTEAFF
j_gene: TRBJ2-1; v_gene: TRBV20-1; abundance: few; d_gene: NA; CDR3nt: TGCAGTGCTAGAGCTCGGGGCTTCAATGAGCAGTTCTTC; CDR3aa: CSARARGFNEQFF
j_gene: TRBJ2-1; v_gene: TRBV20-1; abundance: NA; d_gene: NA; CDR3nt: TGCAGTGCTAGAGGGTTTGGGGCGGGACGAAAGGGAAATGAGCAGTTCTTC; CDR3aa: CSARGFGAGRKGNEQFF
j_gene: TRBJ2-3; v_gene: TRBV20-1; abundance: NA; d_gene: TRBD2; CDR3nt: TGCAGTGCCCCTAGCGGGAGCCCCTGGTGGGGCACAGATACGCAGTATTTT; CDR3aa: CSAPSGSPWWGTDTQYF
j_gene: TRBJ2-7; v_gene: TRBV28; abundance: NA; d_gene: NA; CDR3nt: TGTGCCAGCAGTTTATTTGCAGGGCAGCAGTACTTC; CDR3aa: CASSLFAGQQYF
j_gene: TRBJ2-5; v_gene: TRBV20-1; abundance: few; d_gene: TRBD1; CDR3nt: TGCAGTGCTAGAGGGGGACAGGGAGGATGGGCCCAGTACTTC; CDR3aa: CSARGGQGGWAQYF
j_gene: TRBJ1-5; v_gene: TRBV5-1; abundance: few; d_gene: NA; CDR3nt: TGCGCCAGCAGCTTTGGGGGTTCGAGCAATCAGCCCCAGCATTTT; CDR3aa: CASSFGGSSNQPQHF
j_gene: TRBJ2-7; v_gene: TRBV19; abundance: NA; d_gene: TRBD2; CDR3nt: TGTGCCAGTAGTAGAGCGGGAGCTACCTACGAGCAGTACTTC; CDR3aa: CASSRAGATYEQYF
j_gene: TRBJ1-2; v_gene: TRBV4-1; abundance: few; d_gene: NA; CDR3nt: TGCGCCAGCAGCCAAGACTCCAGGGTGAGGGGCTACACCTTC; CDR3aa: CASSQDSRVRGYTF
j_gene: TRBJ2-2; v_gene: TRBV29-1; abundance: few; d_gene: NA; CDR3nt: TGCAGCGTTGAAAAATCGAACACCGGGGAGCTGTTTTTT; CDR3aa: CSVEKSNTGELFF
j_gene: TRBJ2-1; v_gene: TRBV20-1; abundance: few; d_gene: NA; CDR3nt: TGCAGTGCTAGTAGGGATTCTGGCATAGGGGAGCAGTTCTTC; CDR3aa: CSASRDSGIGEQFF
j_gene: TRBJ2-2; v_gene: TRBV11-2; abundance: few; d_gene: TRBD2; CDR3nt: TGTGCCAGCAGCAAGGAGCGGGGGGCTGGGGAGCTGTTTTTT; CDR3aa: CASSKERGAGELFF